Listed here is a single T cell receptor (beta chain). This entry comes from a study of blood T cell repertoires in COVID-19. In the study overall: Acute-phase and convalescent COVID-19 samples originated in the United States, Italy and Spain. The cDNA or gDNA used as material had been derived from T cells, B-cell-depleted T cells, or PBMCs.

Sequenced by immunoSEQ multiplex PCR; TCRdb stores in-frame clones only, minus some. The profile shows about 210,000 clones, 88% of them singletons. From germline, CDR1 is GTSNPN and CDR2 SVGIG (reference sequence). Trimming took 1 base from V and 3 from J, leaving 7 bases between them. This CDR3 is built from 13 residues. Sequenced sample: peripheral blood. The genes are TRBV30 and TRBJ2-1, with D unresolved. This clonotype was obtained from a man aged 18-30 years with active or convalescent COVID-19. The CDR3 DNA follows: TGTGCCTGGAGTGCGGGTAACTACAATGAGCAGTTCTTC. Translating it yields CAWSAGNYNEQFF.